A selection of T cell receptor beta chains follows, all from one sample in a study of blood T cells in healthy people across ages. TCRdb passed the 5' RACE reads through MiXCR, listing each CDR3 protein once. The sample consists of roughly 730,000 distinct CDR3 sequences, roughly three fifths of them appearing once. The sequenced sample consisted of blood. These receptor sequences come from a man aged 40-55 years in good health. Both conserved end residues are part of each CDR3. A D gene is named only where the DNA matches it firmly. A clone size is listed for some rows: how often the clone was seen (once, few, many), or a class if it is expanded.

d_call j_call v_call clone_size cdr3_nt cdr3_aa
. TRBJ2-5 TRBV6-1 . TGTGCCAGCAGTGAATTTTCTGTGACGGGGGCGGAGACCCAGTACTTC CASSEFSVTGAETQYF
. TRBJ2-1 TRBV18 few TGTGCCAGCTCACAGCCCTACCGGTCAGAGTTCTTC CASSQPYRSEFF
TRBD2 TRBJ2-5 TRBV20-1 . TGCAGTGCTACCACTAGCGGGAGCAGGGAGACCCAGTACTTC CSATTSGSRETQYF
. TRBJ1-1 TRBV6-6 . TGTGCCAGCAGATCCAGGAAAGGAGACACTGAAGCTTTCTTT CASRSRKGDTEAFF
TRBD1 TRBJ1-4 TRBV10-3 . TGTGCCATCAGCTCCGGGACAGAAGCCGAAAAACTGTTTTTT CAISSGTEAEKLFF
TRBD1 TRBJ2-5 TRBV4-1 few TGCGCCAGCAGCCCGCTCCCGGGACAGGGGGGTGAGACCCAGTACTTC CASSPLPGQGGETQYF
TRBD1 TRBJ2-3 TRBV28 . TGTGCCAGCAGTTTAAGCTCGGGACAGGGAGGAGATACGCAGTATTTT CASSLSSGQGGDTQYF
. TRBJ1-2 TRBV2 . TGTGCCAGCGGGCAGAACTGGTACGGCTACACCTTC CASGQNWYGYTF
. TRBJ2-3 TRBV4-2 . TGTGCCAGCAGCCAAGCGGAAGATACGCAGTATTTT CASSQAEDTQYF
. TRBJ1-1 TRBV12-3/TRBV12-4 . TGTGCCAGCACCCGTGGGCCGAACACTGAAGCTTTCTTT CASTRGPNTEAFF
TRBD2 TRBJ2-3 TRBV7-2 . TGTGCCAGCCGACTAAACGGACTAGCGGGGGGTACGCAGTATTTT CASRLNGLAGGTQYF
TRBD2 TRBJ2-7 TRBV6-6 few TGTGCCAGCAGCAGGACTAGTCGCGAGCAGTACTTC CASSRTSREQYF
. TRBJ1-1 TRBV18 . TGTGCCAGCTCACCACTGGGAGCAAGGCAGAACACTGAAGCTTTCTTT CASSPLGARQNTEAFF
. TRBJ2-7 TRBV28 few TGTGCCAGCAGTGTTGGAGGACAGACCTACGAGCAGTACTTC CASSVGGQTYEQYF
. TRBJ2-3 TRBV28 few TGTGCCAGCAGGCTCCAGAGCACAGATACGCAGTATTTT CASRLQSTDTQYF
TRBD1 TRBJ2-1 TRBV27 . TGTGCCAGCAGTTCCCTCGCGGGACAGGCTTACAATGAGCAGTTCTTC CASSSLAGQAYNEQFF
TRBD2 TRBJ2-7 TRBV6-2/TRBV6-3 many TGTGCCAGCAGCCGACCAGAGACTAGCGACGAGCAGTACTTC CASSRPETSDEQYF
. TRBJ2-5 TRBV7-9 . TGTGCCAGCAAGGGGGTTATGGGAGAGACCCAGTACTTC CASKGVMGETQYF
. TRBJ2-7 TRBV28 . TGTGCCAGCAAACCGACCACATACGAGCAGTACTTC CASKPTTYEQYF
TRBD1 TRBJ2-3 TRBV20-1 . TGCAGTGCAAATCCGGGACAGGGTAGCACAGATACGCAGTATTTT CSANPGQGSTDTQYF
. TRBJ2-3 TRBV20-1 . TGCAGTGCTTCGGGCTACCGAACCCTTAGCACAGATACGCAGTATTTT CSASGYRTLSTDTQYF
. TRBJ2-4 TRBV5-1 few TGCGCCAGCAGCCTGGACGTGGGCCCGGGCAAAAACATTCAGTACTTC CASSLDVGPGKNIQYF
. TRBJ1-2 TRBV14 few TGTGCCAGCAGCCACACAGGAGCTAACTATGGCTACACCTTC CASSHTGANYGYTF
. TRBJ2-1 TRBV7-9 . TGTGCCAGCAGCTTAGCCCTATACAATGAGCAGTTCTTC CASSLALYNEQFF
TRBD2 TRBJ2-4 TRBV12-3/TRBV12-4 . TGTGCCAGCGGATTCGCACGTCGGGGGGGACACGCCAAAAACATTCAGTACTTC CASGFARRGGHAKNIQYF
TRBD1 TRBJ1-1 TRBV27 few TGTGCCAGCAAGGTGGGACAGGGGGTCACTGAAGCTTTCTTT CASKVGQGVTEAFF
TRBD1 TRBJ1-4 TRBV28 . TGTGCCAGCAGGCCGGTGAGGGGGCTAGCTAATGAAAAACTGTTTTTT CASRPVRGLANEKLFF
TRBD1 TRBJ2-3 TRBV7-3 . TGTGCCAGCAGCATCTACACCGGGACAGCTAGCACAGATACGCAGTATTTT CASSIYTGTASTDTQYF
. TRBJ1-2 TRBV12-5 once TGTGCTAGTGGCCTGGGTCGGCGGGACGGCTACACCTTC CASGLGRRDGYTF